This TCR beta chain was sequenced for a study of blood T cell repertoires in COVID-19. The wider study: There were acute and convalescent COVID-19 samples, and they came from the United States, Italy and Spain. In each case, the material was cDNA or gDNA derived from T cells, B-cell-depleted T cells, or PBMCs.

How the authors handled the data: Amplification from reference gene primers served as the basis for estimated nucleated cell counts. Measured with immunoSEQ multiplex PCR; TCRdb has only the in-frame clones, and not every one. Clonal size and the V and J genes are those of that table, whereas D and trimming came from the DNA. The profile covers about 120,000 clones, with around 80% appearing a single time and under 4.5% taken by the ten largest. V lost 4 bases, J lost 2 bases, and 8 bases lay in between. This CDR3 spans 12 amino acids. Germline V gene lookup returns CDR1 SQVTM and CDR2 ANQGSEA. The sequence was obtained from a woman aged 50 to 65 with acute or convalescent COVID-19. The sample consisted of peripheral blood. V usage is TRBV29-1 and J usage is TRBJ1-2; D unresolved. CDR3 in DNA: TGCAGCGTTGCGCAACGGAACTATGGCTACACCTTC. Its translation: CSVAQRNYGYTF.